A selection of T cell receptor beta chains follows, all from one sample in a study of technical replicates of blood from several donors. Sequencing used immunoSEQ multiplex PCR; TCRdb keeps in-frame clones, though not all of them. The sample shows around 65,000 clones, over 70% of them seen only once. The sequenced sample consisted of PBMCs. These receptors were collected from a human donor in good health. Some clones in this sample may be carry-over from other donors' samples. Both conserved end residues are part of each CDR3. Clone size appears in some rows only: once, few, many, or a class for an expanded clone.

size: NA
J: TRBJ1-4
V: TRBV19
CDR3: CASRRSDNEKLFF

size: NA
J: TRBJ2-7
V: TRBV19
CDR3: CASSFSQGWYEQYF

size: NA
J: TRBJ2-7
V: TRBV7-2
CDR3: CASSLEAGGPYEQYF

size: NA
J: TRBJ2-5
V: TRBV25-1
CDR3: CASSETGQETQYF

size: NA
J: TRBJ1-5
V: TRBV7-4
CDR3: CASSLTPARGQGFGGSNQPQHF

size: NA
J: TRBJ2-7
V: TRBV29-1
CDR3: CSVEGGVSYEQYF

size: NA
J: TRBJ1-5
V: TRBV5-1
CDR3: CASSKSQGIQPQHF

size: NA
J: TRBJ1-2
V: TRBV5-4
CDR3: CASSYPTANYGYTF

size: NA
J: TRBJ1-2
V: TRBV5-6
CDR3: CASREDRNYGYTF

size: NA
J: TRBJ2-3
V: TRBV6-6
CDR3: CASSYGTGDADTQYF

size: NA
J: TRBJ1-5
V: TRBV5-1
CDR3: CATEGEENQPQHF

size: NA
J: TRBJ2-3
V: TRBV7-2
CDR3: CASSSTSGTDTQYF

size: NA
J: TRBJ2-5
V: TRBV13
CDR3: CASSKPGGGETQYF

size: NA
J: TRBJ1-1
V: TRBV4-2
CDR3: CASSQGLTGPGNTEAFF

size: NA
J: TRBJ2-2
V: TRBV13
CDR3: CASSLPPKRGGYGELFF

size: NA
J: TRBJ2-7
V: TRBV6-1
CDR3: CASSRLAGGEQYF

size: NA
J: TRBJ2-7
V: TRBV4-1
CDR3: CASSQLAHYEQYF

size: NA
J: TRBJ1-6
V: TRBV6-5
CDR3: CASKVHQGNSPLHF

size: once
J: TRBJ2-7
V: TRBV5-1
CDR3: CASSLGSDEQYF

size: NA
J: TRBJ2-1
V: TRBV11-1
CDR3: CASSLEPSSYNEQFF

size: once
J: TRBJ2-2
V: TRBV7-2
CDR3: CASSFTGTGGGTGELFF

size: NA
J: TRBJ2-2
V: TRBV5-1
CDR3: CASSSQTSSGGELFF

size: NA
J: TRBJ2-5
V: TRBV5-1
CDR3: CASRTTGALQETQYF

size: NA
J: TRBJ1-1
V: TRBV18
CDR3: CASSTSTGGTEAFF

size: NA
J: TRBJ1-1
V: TRBV27
CDR3: CASSSGGGRTEAFF

size: NA
J: TRBJ1-5
V: TRBV6-1
CDR3: CASSEGYSNQPQHF

size: NA
J: TRBJ2-3
V: TRBV6-5
CDR3: CASSYRQGNTDTQYF

size: NA
J: TRBJ2-7
V: TRBV6-1
CDR3: CASSVRDSTYEQYF

size: NA
J: TRBJ1-1
V: TRBV6-6
CDR3: CASSSGQGDPAFF

size: NA
J: TRBJ2-5
V: TRBV4-1
CDR3: CASSRTSGRGGAETQYF

size: NA
J: TRBJ2-7
V: TRBV7-9
CDR3: CASSSRGAGIEEQYF

size: NA
J: TRBJ1-1
V: TRBV2
CDR3: CASTKTPGQGLEAFF

size: once
J: TRBJ2-3
V: TRBV5-1
CDR3: CASELAGARGTQYF

size: NA
J: TRBJ2-5
V: TRBV18
CDR3: CASSQREQETQYF

size: once
J: TRBJ2-7
V: TRBV11-3
CDR3: CASPSGIYEQYF

size: NA
J: TRBJ2-1
V: TRBV5-4
CDR3: CASSLGLASGNEQFF

size: NA
J: TRBJ2-3
V: TRBV5-1
CDR3: CASSFQGQGDTQYF

size: once
J: TRBJ2-3
V: TRBV5-5
CDR3: CASSPRGLDTQYF

size: NA
J: TRBJ2-7
V: TRBV7-8
CDR3: CASSLRDRPYEQYF

size: once
J: TRBJ1-5
V: TRBV4-3
CDR3: CASSQDRVGAQHF

size: NA
J: TRBJ2-1
V: TRBV18
CDR3: CASSPGTSGTYNEQFF

size: NA
J: TRBJ2-2
V: TRBV4-3
CDR3: CASSGTGITGELFF

size: NA
J: TRBJ2-5
V: TRBV6-1
CDR3: CASSEALGPAQSQYF

size: NA
J: TRBJ2-7
V: TRBV18
CDR3: CASSQAPTSYEQYF

size: NA
J: TRBJ1-1
V: TRBV27
CDR3: CASSPGGITEAFF

size: NA
J: TRBJ2-7
V: TRBV11-1
CDR3: CASSPTGSSSYEQYF

size: NA
J: TRBJ2-1
V: TRBV11-2
CDR3: CASSLSGGSYNEQFF

size: NA
J: TRBJ2-5
V: TRBV30
CDR3: CAWSRGGWTTKTQYF

size: NA
J: TRBJ2-2
V: TRBV10-3
CDR3: CAVATSGGTNTGELFF

size: NA
J: TRBJ1-2
V: TRBV5-4
CDR3: CASSPGDRGIYGYTF

size: NA
J: TRBJ1-4
V: TRBV9
CDR3: CASSVGDFDNEKLFF

size: NA
J: TRBJ2-7
V: TRBV9
CDR3: CASSPQAGDREQYF

size: once
J: TRBJ2-5
V: TRBV4-3
CDR3: CASSPSGKRETQYF

size: NA
J: TRBJ2-2
V: TRBV7-3
CDR3: CASSLFTSGTGELFF

size: NA
J: TRBJ2-7
V: TRBV6-1
CDR3: CASSRSGDYEQYF

size: NA
J: TRBJ2-1
V: TRBV11-2
CDR3: CASSGRASGDSEQFF

size: NA
J: TRBJ2-1
V: TRBV18
CDR3: CASSLGQGARNEQFF

size: once
J: TRBJ1-5
V: TRBV19
CDR3: CASSPDRRGINQPQHF

size: NA
J: TRBJ2-7
V: TRBV29-1
CDR3: CSVGGQKNLPYEQYF